This entry features one TCR beta chain sequence. Its antigen target is currently unknown. No base quality values were provided; no much bigger clone lies one nucleotide off. Enrolling through a virtual design, the prospective study's participants ranged in age from roughly 18 to 89 years and lived across roughly 24 United States geographic areas. To assign participants to cohorts, the prospective study relied on clinical history that participants themselves reported in a screening survey and a study questionnaire. In the prospective study, mobile phlebotomists collected whole blood, serum and a nasopharyngeal or oropharyngeal swab from each participant. Participants in the prospective study had the option to provide additional blood draws and questionnaires over a roughly two-month period. Blood samples from the prospective study were shipped frozen or at room temperature prior to DNA extraction.

TCRbeta CDR3 regions were amplified from genomic DNA by means of the immunoSEQ Assay, a bias-controlled multiplex PCR. For the original study's pipeline: The number of nucleated cells in each sample was estimated by amplification of reference gene primers within the assay. To quantify the absolute abundance of each unique TCRbeta CDR3 rearrangement, sequence reads were collapsed and filtered. Productive Simpson clonality was computed per sample as the square root of Simpson's diversity index over productive rearrangements. Drawn from immuneACCESS, this table holds only the in-frame rearrangements with V and J called that TCRdb kept. Clones are partly lost; checked studies trace under half to an unresolved V gene and leave the rest unexplained. V and J calls and clone size are as listed in that table; D and trimming were resolved from the DNA. The table for this sample lists roughly 160,000 clones; more than 65% of them were counted only once. The biggest ten clones account for approximately 5.1% of the sample.

These data originate in a study of blood T cell repertoires in COVID-19 (dated by TCRdb to about 2020). Notes on the research overall: Collaborator samples came from the United States, Italy and Spain and covered acute and convalescent phases of COVID-19. The prospective study material was composed of cDNA or gDNA derived from T cells, B-cell-depleted T cells, or PBMCs. Subjects who had been exposed to COVID-19, were actively infected with it, or had recovered from it provided the deeply sampled blood TCRbeta repertoires that made up the dataset. The repertoires were released in a freely available public database intended as a resource for research on the immune response to SARS-CoV-2. The samples were drawn from the first 160 participants of the ongoing ImmuneRACE study and from 1,254 subjects provided by 6 global collaborators. The sample metadata nearly always contained a de-identified subject ID, COVID-19 status, age in years and sex. Where available, HLA class I and class II types were taken from metadata supplied by the sample provider and were not determined by assay-based typing.

On the study overall, not on this receptor specifically: The amount of clinical and demographic metadata varied by source and participant and was provided uncurated.

Material: PBMCs or T cells enriched from blood (not recorded which). The source of this sequence is a woman in her thirties or forties with acute COVID-19.

The sequenced DNA: TGTGCCAGCAGCTTATTAGCGGGAGGGGAAGAGACCCAGTACTTC. It specifies CASSLLAGGEETQYF. The V and J genes are TRBV7-3 and TRBJ2-5, with 11 middle bases fitting TRBD2. From its cysteine to its phenylalanine, the CDR3 spans 15 amino acids. Left in the record is the CDR3 DNA by itself, 45 bases read in frame from the first base. The CDR1 and CDR2 encoded by the germline V gene are SGHTA and FQGTGA. Trimming accounts for 2 bases at V and 3 bases at J, while the number of junction bases matched to no gene is 2.